Presented here are 26 T cell receptor beta chains from one specimen sequenced in a study of radiotherapy plus CTLA-4 blockade in lung cancer. Profiled with immunoSEQ multiplex PCR; TCRdb holds only in-frame clones, not every one. The table has roughly 40,000 clones, more than 70% seen once; the top ten hold 23%. The source was peripheral blood, collected from a patient treated with radiotherapy plus ipilimumab. These receptors all come from a human donor with non-small cell lung cancer that progressed on radiotherapy plus ipilimumab.

The chain joins TRBV19 to TRBJ2-5, with a tentative D call TRBD2 (6 bases). The DNA matches TRBJ2-7 better at its end, which makes the J call doubtful. The CDR3 contains 13 residues. The germline gives CDR1 LNHDA, CDR2 SQIVND (reference sequence). CDR3 in DNA: TGTGCCACCCTCGGAGGGAGCTCCTACGAGCAGTACTTC. It encodes CATLGGSSYEQYF.

The V gene is TRBV7-8, the J gene TRBJ1-3; D gene unclear. The CDR3 consists of 15 residues. CDR1 and CDR2 from the germline V gene are SGHVS and FQNEAQ. Trimming shortened V by 1 base and J by 4 bases, and 11 bases separated the two germline ends. In nucleotides, the CDR3 is TGTGCCAGCAGCTTAGGCCCAACACAAGGAAACACCATATATTTT. Residues: CASSLGPTQGNTIYF. The full variable domain, its missing parts supplied by reference TRBV7-8 and TRBJ1-3, is GAGVSQSPRYKVAKRGQDVALRCDPISGHVSLFWYQQALGQGPEFLTYFQNEAQLDKSGLPSDRFFAERPEGSVSTLKIQRTQQEDSAVYLCASSLGPTQGNTIYFGEGSWLTVV.

This chain links TRBV12-5 with TRBJ2-7, with D perhaps TRBD1 (6 bases). The CDR3 loop spans 15 amino acids. Germline CDR1 and CDR2: LGHNT and FRNRAP. Trimming took 8 bases from V and 2 from J, leaving 19 bases between them. CDR3 nucleotide sequence: TGTGCTAGTAAGCAGGGGTCAGCGATTACCTACGAGCAGTACTTC. Translation gives CASKQGSAITYEQYF.

This clone was seen only once. The V call is TRBV18, the J call TRBJ2-3; tentative D call: TRBD2 (6 bases). Germline V CDR1 and CDR2: KGHSH, LQKENI. The V end lost 0 bases, the J end lost 6 bases, and 13 bases lay between the germline ends. This CDR3 contains 15 residues. The DNA for the CDR3 is TGTGCCAGCTCACCACCGACGTGGGAGGAGGATACGCAGTATTTT. Protein product: CASSPPTWEEDTQYF.

The rearrangement joins TRBV5-1 to TRBJ1-2; 7 bases are a match to TRBD1. The CDR3 is made up of 12 amino acids. Germline-derived CDR1 and CDR2 are SGHRS and YFSETQ. Losses at the gene ends were 0 bases for V and 14 bases for J; bases not matched to a gene: 7. CDR3: CASSLVGQAMTF. CDR3 nucleotides: TGCGCCAGCAGCTTGGTCGGACAGGCCATGACCTTC.

The chain combines TRBV7-9 with TRBJ2-5; maybe TRBD1 (6 bases). Germline CDR1 reads SEHNR; CDR2 reads FQNEAQ (reference sequence). This CDR3 region has 15 residues. The V and J ends lost 3 bases and 5 bases respectively, with 16 bases between them. CDR3: CASSLAGHTGETQYF. Written as DNA, the CDR3 is TGTGCCAGCAGCTTGGCAGGTCATACAGGGGAGACCCAGTACTTC. Full variable domain (rest looked up from reference TRBV7-9 and TRBJ2-5): DTGVSQNPRHKITKRGQNVTFRCDPISEHNRLYWYRQTLGQGPEFLTYFQNEAQLEKSRLLSDRFSAERPKGSFSTLEIQRTEQGDSAMYLCASSLAGHTGETQYFGPGTRLLVL.

The rearrangement joins TRBV2 to TRBJ1-4, with D unresolved. CDR3 size: 14 residues. The germline gives CDR1 SNHLY, CDR2 FYNNEI. V shed 6 bases and J shed 5 bases, with 13 bases lying between them. The DNA for the CDR3 is TGTGCCAGCAGCCAACTTGAGGTGAATGAAAAACTGTTTTTT. Translated, it gives CASSQLEVNEKLFF.

The V call is TRBV19, the J call TRBJ2-1; 11 bases map to TRBD2. V lost 5 bases to trimming and J lost 4 bases; unmatched junction nucleotides: 7. The CDR3 has 16 amino acids. Germline CDR1 and CDR2: LNHDA and SQIVND (reference sequence). The CDR3 region has the DNA TGTGCCAGTAGTTCGGGGACTAGCGGATCATACAATGAGCAGTTCTTC. This codes for CASSSGTSGSYNEQFF.

As regards this clone: Additional DNA sequences in this sample encode the identical CDR3. This chain joins TRBV6-5 and TRBJ1-1; D is possibly TRBD1 (6 bases). Germline CDR1 is MNHEY and CDR2 is SVGAGI. The CDR3 is 13 residues long. V was pared by 6 bases and J by 1 base, with 9 bases between. CDR3 in DNA: TGTGCCAGCAGCCTACAGGGGAACACTGAAGCTTTCTTT. Encoded protein: CASSLQGNTEAFF.

J is TRBJ2-2 and V is TRBV9; 11 positions match TRBD1. CDR3 size: 15 residues. Germline CDR1 is SGDLS and CDR2 is YYNGEE. With 2 bases clipped from V and 3 bases from J, the junction kept 0 bases outside the gene matches. The DNA of the CDR3 is TGTGCCAGCAGCGTGGGACAGGGGGACACCGGGGAGCTGTTTTTT. Amino acids: CASSVGQGDTGELFF.

V and J are TRBV5-4 and TRBJ1-2, with D hard to call. The CDR3 runs 12 residues. Trimming cost V 0 bases and J 5 bases, with 5 bases left between them. Germline V CDR1 and CDR2: SGHNT, YYREEE (reference sequence). CDR3 sequence (DNA): TGTGCCAGCAGCTTGGACAGTTATGGCTACACCTTC. Protein product: CASSLDSYGYTF.

The chain joins TRBV19 to TRBJ1-2; 8 nucleotides agree with TRBD1. Germline lookup yields CDR1 LNHDA and CDR2 SQIVND (reference sequence). CDR3 length: 15 residues. V lost 5 bases to trimming and J lost 6 bases; unmatched junction nucleotides: 11. The DNA of the CDR3 is TGTGCCAGTAGTCCGCAGCAGGGGGCCCGACATGGCTACACCTTC. Translated: CASSPQQGARHGYTF.

V usage is TRBV5-1 and J usage is TRBJ1-6, with D possibly being TRBD1 (6 bases). The V gene's germline CDR1 is SGHRS and CDR2 YFSETQ. CDR3 size: 14 residues. Trimming shortened V by 4 bases and J by 9 bases, and 14 bases separated the two germline ends. CDR3 amino acids: CASSLGGLGSPLHF. The CDR3 coding sequence is TGCGCCAGCAGCCTAGGGGGTTTGGGTTCACCCCTCCACTTT. Combining the CDR3 with reference TRBV5-1 and TRBJ1-6 gives the whole variable domain KAGVTQTPRYLIKTRGQQVTLSCSPISGHRSVSWYQQTPGQGLQFLFEYFSETQRNKGNFPGRFSGRQFSNSRSEMNVSTLELGDSALYLCASSLGGLGSPLHFGNGTRLTVT.

The chain employs TRBV29-1 and TRBJ2-5, with a tentative D call TRBD2 (6 bases). The germline gives CDR1 SQVTM, CDR2 ANQGSEA. This CDR3 contains 12 residues. Trimming shortened V by 6 bases and J by 5 bases, and 13 bases separated the two germline ends. This chain's CDR3 is CSVRDQRETQYF. The CDR3, as DNA: TGCAGCGTGCGGGACCAAAGGGAGACCCAGTACTTC.

V gene TRBV6-1 combines with J gene TRBJ2-1; TRBD1 matches 7 bases. The trim removed 7 bases at V and 4 bases at J, leaving 10 bases unmatched. The CDR3 loop spans 15 amino acids. Germline CDR1 reads MNHNS; CDR2 reads SASEGT. The CDR3 here is CASKTGQAIYNEQFF. The CDR3 DNA reads as TGTGCCAGCAAGACCGGACAGGCGATTTACAATGAGCAGTTCTTC.

This rearrangement joins TRBV7-2 to TRBJ2-1; TRBD2 agrees at 7 bases. The germline V gene encodes CDR1 SGHTA and CDR2 FQGNSA. The length of the CDR3 is 15 residues. The V gene end was trimmed by 0 bases and the J gene end by 3 bases; junction bases not matched to a gene: 2. The CDR3 sequence is CASSLAGGNYNEQFF. The DNA of the CDR3 is TGTGCCAGCAGCTTAGCGGGGGGGAACTACAATGAGCAGTTCTTC.

This sequence joins TRBV6-1 and TRBJ2-2; a possible D gene is TRBD2 (6 bases). Per the germline V gene, CDR1 is MNHNS and CDR2 is SASEGT. CDR3 length: 14 amino acids. V was shortened by 9 bases and J by 0 bases, with 11 bases between the two germline ends. The CDR3 DNA reads TGTGCCAGTAGACTAGTATCGAACACCGGGGAGCTGTTTTTT. This gives the protein CASRLVSNTGELFF.

The chain uses TRBV9 and TRBJ2-2; 11 bases are shared with TRBD2. The CDR3 has 18 amino acids. The trim removed 0 bases at V and 1 base at J, leaving 5 bases unmatched. CDR1 and CDR2 (germline): SGDLS, YYNGEE. The chain's CDR3 is CASSVGKTSGENTGELFF. CDR3 coding DNA: TGTGCCAGCAGCGTAGGGAAGACTAGCGGGGAGAACACCGGGGAGCTGTTTTTT.

This clone appeared once. V and J are TRBV6-4 and TRBJ2-1, with TRBD2 matching over 8 bases. V lost 8 bases to trimming and J lost 6 bases; unmatched junction nucleotides: 12. CDR3 length: 15 residues. The germline gives CDR1 MRHNA, CDR2 SNTAGT. The CDR3 DNA reads as TGTGCCAGCTCTGAAAGCGGGGGATTTTTCAATGAGCAGTTCTTC. Protein sequence: CASSESGGFFNEQFF.

This chain links TRBV7-2 with TRBJ2-2, with D hard to call. The CDR3 contains 13 residues. V dropped 4 bases and J dropped 7 bases, with 10 bases sitting between them. The germline CDR1 and CDR2 sequences are SGHTA and FQGNSA. The CDR3 reads CASSSRLFGELFF. The CDR3 nucleotides read TGTGCCAGCAGCTCCCGTTTGTTCGGGGAGCTGTTTTTT.

The genes are TRBV5-6 and TRBJ1-1; a possible D gene is TRBD1 (6 bases). Germline-derived CDR1 and CDR2 are SGHDT and YYEEEE. This CDR3 has 14 amino acids. V was trimmed by 2 bases and J by 2 bases, leaving 10 bases between them. CDR3 loop: CASSFAGENTEAFF. CDR3 nucleotide sequence: TGTGCCAGCAGCTTCGCAGGGGAAAACACTGAAGCTTTCTTT.

This chain joins TRBV7-8 and TRBJ1-2; 8 bases line up with TRBD1. Losses at the gene ends were 2 bases for V and 8 bases for J; bases not matched to a gene: 7. The CDR3 loop spans 14 amino acids. Germline assignment: CDR1 SGHVS and CDR2 FQNEAQ. The CDR3 nucleotides are TGTGCCAGCAGCTTAAGGAGGACAGGGTACGGCTACACCTTC. Amino acids: CASSLRRTGYGYTF.

The chain links TRBV13 to TRBJ2-5; 11 bases fit TRBD1. The CDR3 runs 14 residues. The V gene end was trimmed by 4 bases and the J gene end by 4 bases; junction bases not matched to a gene: 2. From germline, CDR1 is PRHDT and CDR2 FYEKMQ (reference sequence). Here the CDR3 DNA reads TGTGCCAGCAGCTCCGGGACAGGGGGAGAGACCCAGTACTTC. This encodes CASSSGTGGETQYF.

The rearrangement links TRBV9 to TRBJ2-1; 7 nucleotides align to TRBD2. Germline CDR1 reads SGDLS; CDR2 reads YYNGEE. The CDR3 consists of 16 residues. The V gene end was trimmed by 5 bases and the J gene end by 3 bases; junction bases not matched to a gene: 11. This CDR3 is CASSVPSGGIYNEQFF. DNA for the CDR3: TGTGCCAGCAGTGTCCCCTCGGGGGGTATCTACAATGAGCAGTTCTTC.

The rearrangement uses TRBV6-5 and TRBJ1-4, with D maybe TRBD1 (6 bases). Germline lookup yields CDR1 MNHEY and CDR2 SVGAGI. V lost 6 bases and J 8 bases, leaving 10 bases between the germline ends. This CDR3 has 12 amino acids. CDR3 sequence: CASRKQGEKLFF. The CDR3 nucleotides are TGTGCCAGCAGGAAACAGGGAGAAAAACTGTTTTTT.

The chain uses TRBV7-6 and TRBJ1-5, with D possibly matching TRBD1 (5 bases). V was shortened by 8 bases and J by 3 bases, with 11 bases between the two germline ends. The CDR3 covers 13 residues. The germline V gene encodes CDR1 SGHVS and CDR2 FNYEAQ. CDR3 protein: CASGGGNNQPQHF. CDR3 bases: TGTGCCAGCGGGGGGGGTAACAATCAGCCCCAGCATTTT.